Detailed here is one T cell receptor beta chain. What it binds is not known. The data are from a study of Graves' ophthalmopathy and Graves' hyperthyroidism. Whole-study findings and limits: Detected in blood as well were most expanded thyroid clonotypes with frequency above 0.001. At about 70% sensitivity and 72.22% specificity, the model predicted progression of the ophthalmopathy.

Trimming took off 2 bases at V and 6 bases at J, with 7 bases between the two ends. CDR3 length equals 12 residues. CDR1 and CDR2 (germline): ENHRY, SYGVKD. Clinical symptoms, serum thyroxine, TRAb, thyroid ultrasound and orbital computed tomography were relied on for diagnosis. The PBMCs used were ones drawn from approximately 10 ml of fresh peripheral blood. Amplification targeted the TCR beta CDR3 regions, with RNA transcripts as the source material. Investigators did first-round RT-PCR with HTBI primers, then second-round multiplex PCR. A single record per CDR3 protein comes from TCRdb applying MiXCR to the multiplex PCR reads. This sample yields 650,000 to 900,000 distinct CDR3 sequences, of which 35% to 50% are seen a single time; 44% belongs to the top ten.

This receptor was obtained from an adult man with Graves' ophthalmopathy. Input material: peripheral blood. The chain couples TRBV10-3 to TRBJ1-2; D remains unclear. This CDR3 is CAISEGLDGYTF. Here the CDR3 DNA reads TGTGCCATCAGTGAGGGTCTGGATGGCTACACCTTC.